The next 25 T cell receptor beta chains were all read from a single sample in a study of cytomegalovirus exposure and HLA in healthy donors. In the PCR, 60 Vbeta and 13 Jbeta primers were used. Libraries were prepared by immunoSEQ multiplex PCR; TCRdb keeps only in-frame clonotypes and omits some of them. Counted here are about 130,000 clones, 75% to 90% occurring once; the ten biggest clones make up over 6.5%. What was sequenced was PBMCs. These receptors were taken from a woman aged 25 to 45 in good health and CMV-seropositive.

V is TRBV4-1 and J is TRBJ2-5; 9 bases agree with TRBD1. The CDR3 extends over 13 amino acids. The ends lost 4 bases at V and 4 bases at J; junction bases unmatched: 1. Germline V lookup: CDR1 MGHRA, CDR2 YSYEKL. The DNA of the CDR3 is TGCGCCAGCAGCCGACAGGGGGGAGAGACCCAGTACTTC. Translated, it gives CASSRQGGETQYF.

The V gene is TRBV6-1, the J gene TRBJ1-5, with D perhaps matching TRBD1 (5 bases). This CDR3 has 14 residues. V lost 6 bases to trimming and J lost 5 bases, with 14 bases between them. Germline CDR1 is MNHNS and CDR2 is SASEGT. CDR3 loop: CASSPSGDHQPQHF. DNA of the CDR3: TGTGCCAGCAGCCCATCGGGGGACCATCAGCCCCAGCATTTT.

This sequence joins TRBV18 and TRBJ1-3; D gene unclear. The V and J ends lost 8 bases and 0 bases respectively, with 17 bases between them. Germline CDR1 KGHSH, CDR2 LQKENI. The length of the CDR3 is 16 residues. CDR3 bases: TGTGCCAGCGCCCAAGGAGCGGTAAGCTCTGGAAACACCATATATTTT. Translation: CASAQGAVSSGNTIYF.

V gene TRBV29-1 combines with J gene TRBJ1-1; TRBD1 might be the D (6 bases). The CDR3 runs to 13 residues. CDR1 is SQVTM and CDR2 is ANQGSEA in the germline V gene. Deletions cut 5 bases from V and 1 base from J, with 11 bases between. Here the CDR3 reads CSVQQGRNTEAFF. In nucleotides, the CDR3 is TGCAGCGTTCAGCAGGGGAGGAACACTGAAGCTTTCTTT. Looking up the rest from reference TRBV29-1 and TRBJ1-1 gives the full variable domain: SAVISQKPSRDICQRGTSLTIQCQVDSQVTMMFWYRQQPGQSLTLIATANQGSEATYESGFVIDKFPISRPNLTFSTLTVSNMSPEDSSIYLCSVQQGRNTEAFFGQGTRLTVV.

The chain combines TRBV2 with TRBJ2-3; maybe TRBD1 (5 bases). Germline V gene data show CDR1 as SNHLY and CDR2 as FYNNEI. The CDR3 sequence is 14 residues long. V was clipped by 6 bases and J by 3 bases, with 13 bases between them. The CDR3 here is CASSDRIRTDTQYF. CDR3 coding DNA: TGTGCCAGCAGCGACAGAATTCGAACAGATACGCAGTATTTT.

The chain combines TRBV6-1 with TRBJ1-2; 10 nucleotides agree with TRBD1. Per germline, CDR1 MNHNS and CDR2 SASEGT. V was clipped by 1 base and J by 8 bases; unmatched bases: 13. The CDR3 extends over 17 amino acids. The CDR3 DNA reads as TGTGCCAGCAGTGAAGATTCTAAGACAGGGGGCGCGGGAGGCTACACCTTC. It codes for CASSEDSKTGGAGGYTF.

The chain couples TRBV6-6 to TRBJ2-7; TRBD2 might be the D (7 bases). Deletions cut 7 bases from V and 2 bases from J, with 15 bases between. Germline V gene sequence: CDR1 MNHNY, CDR2 SVGAGI (reference sequence). The CDR3 is 14 amino acids. CDR3 DNA: TGTGCCAGCATCTACGGGGAGGGGGCCTACGAGCAGTACTTC. Translated: CASIYGEGAYEQYF.

The chain has TRBV2 and TRBJ1-2; D might be TRBD1 (6 bases). Germline CDR1 and CDR2: SNHLY and FYNNEI. The V end was cut by 5 bases, the J end by 4 bases, with 14 bases between. The CDR3 runs to 14 residues. CDR3 nucleotides: TGTGCCAGCAGTATGGGGGGGGCCGGCTATGGCTACACCTTC. It yields the protein CASSMGGAGYGYTF.

The rearrangement uses TRBV6-1 and TRBJ1-5, with D hard to call. The CDR3 extends over 14 amino acids. Trimming took 4 bases from V and 5 from J, leaving 12 bases between them. Per germline, CDR1 MNHNS and CDR2 SASEGT. The CDR3 here is CASSVNSPHQPQHF. Here the CDR3 DNA reads TGTGCCAGCAGTGTCAACAGCCCGCATCAGCCCCAGCATTTT.

The CDR3 DNA follows: TGCAGTGCTCGACTGCCCGCCGAGCAGTACTTC. It is translated as CSARLPAEQYF. V and J are TRBV20-1 and TRBJ2-7; no reliable D call. V was pared by 5 bases and J by 6 bases, with 11 bases between. CDR3 length: 11 amino acids. Germline CDR1 DFQATT, CDR2 SNEGSKA (reference sequence).

The CDR3 is CASTRAGTGQETQYF. The CDR3 nucleotides are TGTGCCAGCACGAGGGCGGGAACTGGCCAAGAGACCCAGTACTTC. This sequence joins TRBV2 and TRBJ2-5; weak D call: TRBD2 (6 bases). Trimming pared 7 bases from V and 1 base from J, leaving 16 bases between. The germline CDR1 and CDR2 sequences are SNHLY and FYNNEI. This CDR3 has 15 residues.

This clone was picked up a small number of times. The chain employs TRBV27 and TRBJ2-7, with 7 bases identical to TRBD1. The CDR3 covers 14 residues. V was clipped by 6 bases and J by 3 bases; unmatched bases: 8. CDR1 is MNHEY and CDR2 is SMNVEV in the germline V gene (reference sequence). CDR3 nucleotide sequence: TGTGCCAGCAGCTGGGGCCGGGACAGCTACGAGCAGTACTTC. This sequence encodes CASSWGRDSYEQYF.

V is TRBV6-5 and J is TRBJ2-5; 8 positions match TRBD2. TRBJ2-7 matches the DNA end more closely, so the J call is doubtful. Germline lookup yields CDR1 MNHEY and CDR2 SVGAGI. The CDR3 loop spans 15 amino acids. In nucleotides, the CDR3 is TGTGCCAGCAGTTACGGGGTAGCGGGAACCTACGAGCAGTACTTC. Translated, it gives CASSYGVAGTYEQYF.

CDR3 sequence: CASSLGGRGYTGELFF. The DNA of the CDR3 is TGTGCCAGCAGCTTGGGCGGGAGGGGTTACACCGGGGAGCTGTTTTTT. The rearrangement links TRBV5-4 to TRBJ2-2; TRBD2 agrees at 9 bases. V lost 0 bases and J lost 3; bases outside the gene matches: 3. Germline V gene sequence: CDR1 SGHNT, CDR2 YYREEE (reference sequence). This CDR3 region has 16 residues. Full variable domain (remainder filled in from reference TRBV5-4 and TRBJ2-2): ETGVTQSPTHLIKTRGQQVTLRCSSQSGHNTVSWYQQALGQGPQFIFQYYREEENGRGNFPPRFSGLQFPNYSSELNVNALELDDSALYLCASSLGGRGYTGELFFGEGSRLTVL.

This clone was found a few times. The chain carries TRBV7-2 and TRBJ2-5; perhaps TRBD2 as D (6 bases). Germline V gene data show CDR1 as SGHTA and CDR2 as FQGNSA. Trimming cost V 3 bases and J 5 bases, with 13 bases left between them. The CDR3 consists of 14 residues. CDR3 DNA sequence: TGTGCCAGCAGCTTGAGCTCTGGGGGGGAGACCCAGTACTTC. Amino acid sequence: CASSLSSGGETQYF.

V is TRBV7-9 and J is TRBJ2-7, with TRBD2 identical over 8 bases. V lost 6 bases to trimming and J lost 3 bases; unmatched junction nucleotides: 7. The CDR3 is 14 amino acids. Germline CDR1 is SEHNR and CDR2 is FQNEAQ (reference sequence). CDR3 in DNA: TGTGCCAGCAGGGACAGCGGGGGCGACTACGAGCAGTACTTC. Translation gives CASRDSGGDYEQYF.

The chain has TRBV6-5 and TRBJ1-5; tentatively, D is TRBD1 (6 bases). Germline CDR1 reads MNHEY; CDR2 reads SVGAGI. The CDR3 sequence is 15 residues long. Trimming removed 6 bases from V and 0 bases from J, with 12 bases in between. Written as DNA, the CDR3 is TGTGCCAGCAGGAGGGACATTGATAGCAATCAGCCCCAGCATTTT. Residues: CASRRDIDSNQPQHF.

The chain carries TRBV10-2 and TRBJ2-2; possible D gene TRBD1, 5 bases. CDR3 size: 12 residues. The V end lost 6 bases, the J end lost 6 bases, and 8 bases lay between the germline ends. Germline V gives CDR1 WSHSY, CDR2 SAAADI. The CDR3 DNA reads TGCGCCAGCAGCAGGGCCTCCGGGGAGCTGTTTTTT. Protein: CASSRASGELFF.

A remark on this clone: Other DNA sequences from this sample encode an identical CDR3 as well. The chain uses TRBV5-1 and TRBJ1-1; TRBD1 aligns across 7 bases. Germline V gives CDR1 SGHRS, CDR2 YFSETQ. With 0 bases clipped from V and 4 bases from J, the junction kept 0 bases outside the gene matches. This CDR3 is 13 amino acids long. This CDR3 reads CASSLDRGTEAFF. The CDR3 region has the DNA TGCGCCAGCAGCTTGGACAGGGGCACTGAAGCTTTCTTT.

This sequence joins TRBV28 and TRBJ1-2; 8 bases line up with TRBD1. The CDR3 is 13 residues long. In germline, CDR1 is MDHEN, CDR2 SYDVKM. The junction had 3 bases not matched to a gene; V was cut back by 6 bases and J by 3 bases. CDR3: CASRQGVDYGYTF. The CDR3 DNA reads TGTGCCAGCAGACAGGGGGTGGACTATGGCTACACCTTC.

This clone is termed medium-sized. This chain joins TRBV25-1 and TRBJ1-5; D gene unclear. The CDR3 contains 12 residues. Germline V gene sequence: CDR1 MGHDK, CDR2 SYGVNS. The V end lost 6 bases, the J end lost 9 bases, and 12 bases lay between the germline ends. CDR3 sequence reads: CASSLEGLPQHF. DNA of the CDR3: TGTGCCAGCAGCCTGGAGGGCTTGCCCCAGCATTTT.

This chain uses TRBV19 with TRBJ2-1; no reliable D call. Germline loops: CDR1 LNHDA, CDR2 SQIVND (reference sequence). The CDR3 is made up of 14 amino acids. V lost 8 bases to trimming and J lost 0 bases, with 11 bases between them. The CDR3 bases are TGTGCCAGTTCCTACGGTAGCTCCTACAATGAGCAGTTCTTC. It yields the protein CASSYGSSYNEQFF.

The chain links TRBV18 to TRBJ2-2; D is perhaps TRBD1 (6 bases). Looked up from germline, CDR1 is KGHSH and CDR2 is LQKENI. This CDR3 comprises 17 residues. V lost 3 bases and J 4 bases, leaving 18 bases between the germline ends. The CDR3 DNA sequence: TGTGCCAGCTCACCTCCGACAGGCCCCCCGGGCACCGGGGAGCTGTTTTTT. As protein: CASSPPTGPPGTGELFF. Full variable domain (rest looked up from reference TRBV18 and TRBJ2-2): NAGVMQNPRHLVRRRGQEARLRCSPMKGHSHVYWYRQLPEEGLKFMVYLQKENIIDESGMPKERFSAEFPKEGPSILRIQQVVRGDSAAYFCASSPPTGPPGTGELFFGEGSRLTVL.

The V gene is TRBV6-5, the J gene TRBJ1-2; a possible D gene is TRBD1 (6 bases). The CDR3 loop spans 12 amino acids. The V end was cut by 2 bases, the J end by 8 bases, with 9 bases between. From germline, CDR1 is MNHEY and CDR2 SVGAGI. DNA for the CDR3: TGTGCCAGCAGTTACCTCAGGGGAGGCTACACCTTC. Translating it yields CASSYLRGGYTF.

This chain connects TRBV5-4 to TRBJ2-2, with TRBD2 matching over 10 bases. Germline lookup yields CDR1 SGHNT and CDR2 YYREEE (reference sequence). The CDR3 has 16 residues. With V trimmed by 1 base and J by 6 bases, 6 bases remained unmatched. CDR3 DNA sequence: TGTGCCAGCAGCTTGAGTGGGACTAGCGTGGCCGGGGAGCTGTTTTTT. Amino acids: CASSLSGTSVAGELFF.